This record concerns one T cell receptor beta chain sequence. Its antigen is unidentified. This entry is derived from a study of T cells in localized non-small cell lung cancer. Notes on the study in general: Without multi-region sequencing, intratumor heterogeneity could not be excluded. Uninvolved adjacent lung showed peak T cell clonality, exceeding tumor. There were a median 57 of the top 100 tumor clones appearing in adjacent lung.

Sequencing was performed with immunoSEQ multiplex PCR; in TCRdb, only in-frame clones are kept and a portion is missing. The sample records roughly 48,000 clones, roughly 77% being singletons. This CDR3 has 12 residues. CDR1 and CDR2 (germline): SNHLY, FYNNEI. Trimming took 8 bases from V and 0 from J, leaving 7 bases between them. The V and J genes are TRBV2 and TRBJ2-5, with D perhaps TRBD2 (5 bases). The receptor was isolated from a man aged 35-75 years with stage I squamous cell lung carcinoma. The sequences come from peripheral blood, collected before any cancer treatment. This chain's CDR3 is CASGENQETQYF. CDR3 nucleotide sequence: TGTGCCAGCGGGGAGAACCAAGAGACCCAGTACTTC.